Below, 19 T cell receptor beta chains from the same sample are listed, as sequenced in a study of patients and donors after allogeneic stem cell transplantation. MiXCR was run by TCRdb on the RT-PCR reads, yielding one entry per CDR3 protein. The sample lists approximately 200,000 distinct CDR3 sequences; around an eighth were seen once. Material: blood, either unsorted or a sorted T cell fraction (not recorded which). These receptors were collected from a human donor who was either an allogeneic HSCT recipient or a stem cell or donor lymphocyte infusion donor (not recorded which). It is not recorded whose cells these are; they may come from a transplant donor.

The gene calls are TRBV5-1 and TRBJ2-1; 7 nucleotides agree with TRBD2. Trimming removed 0 bases from V and 8 bases from J; junction bases left unmatched: 8. This CDR3 is built from 15 residues. Germline V gene sequence: CDR1 SGHRS, CDR2 YFSETQ. CDR3 coding DNA: TGCGCCAGCAGCTTGGGGCCTAGCGGCATGGATGAGCAGTTCTTC. Its protein product is CASSLGPSGMDEQFF.

This clonotype was counted ten times or more. The genes are TRBV7-8 and TRBJ2-7; 7 nucleotides align to TRBD1. The CDR3 consists of 14 residues. The germline V gene has CDR1 SGHVS and CDR2 FQNEAQ. The J segment lost 2 bases and the V segment lost 4 bases, leaving 5 bases of the junction unmatched. The CDR3 DNA follows: TGTGCCAGCAGCTCTCAGACAGGGACCTACGAGCAGTACTTC. This sequence encodes CASSSQTGTYEQYF.

This clonotype was observed a handful of times. This chain links TRBV20-1 with TRBJ1-3, with 8 bases aligning to TRBD1. CDR3 length: 13 amino acids. The germline CDR1 and CDR2 sequences are DFQATT and SNEGSKA (reference sequence). V dropped 5 bases and J dropped 8; count of bases not matched to a gene: 8. CDR3 sequence (DNA): TGCAGTGCTCAATCGGACAGGGAGTACACCATATATTTT. The encoded protein is CSAQSDREYTIYF.

This clonotype came up many times. The chain uses TRBV3-1 and TRBJ2-3, with 9 bases aligning to TRBD2. Unmatched junction bases numbered 7, after V lost 3 bases and J lost 6 bases. This CDR3 is built from 15 residues. From germline, CDR1 is LGHDT and CDR2 YNNKEL (reference sequence). This chain's CDR3 is CASSQAGGPRDTQYF. CDR3 DNA: TGTGCCAGCAGCCAGGCGGGAGGGCCAAGGGATACGCAGTATTTT.

This rearrangement joins TRBV7-6 to TRBJ2-3; 8 bases fit TRBD1. CDR1 SGHVS and CDR2 FNYEAQ come from the germline V gene. Unmatched junction bases numbered 4, after V lost 1 base and J lost 4 bases. CDR3 length: 15 amino acids. The CDR3 reads CASSLGTGNADTQYF. The CDR3 nucleotides read TGTGCCAGCAGCTTAGGGACAGGGAACGCAGATACGCAGTATTTT.

This clonotype was seen a handful of times. No DNA is shown, since the ends of the CDR3 on it are uncertain; the CDR3 is the one TCRdb lists. V and J are TRBV28 and TRBJ2-2. A total of 15 residues make up the CDR3, ends included. Germline CDR1 is MDHEN and CDR2 is SYDVKM. This chain's CDR3 is CASSSSVGYTGELFF.

There are many counts of this clonotype. The chain links TRBV7-9 to TRBJ1-1; 9 positions match TRBD1. Germline lookup yields CDR1 SEHNR and CDR2 FQNEAQ (reference sequence). This CDR3 is 15 amino acids long. Unmatched junction bases numbered 5, after V lost 2 bases and J lost 4 bases. The CDR3 protein is CASSLTGGAGTEAFF. DNA of the CDR3: TGTGCCAGCAGCTTAACAGGGGGCGCGGGCACTGAAGCTTTCTTT. The variable domain in full, completed from reference TRBV7-9 and TRBJ1-1, reads DTGVSQNPRHKITKRGQNVTFRCDPISEHNRLYWYRQTLGQGPEFLTYFQNEAQLEKSRLLSDRFSAERPKGSFSTLEIQRTEQGDSAMYLCASSLTGGAGTEAFFGQGTRLTVV.

This clonotype showed up just a few times. The chain carries TRBV20-1 and TRBJ2-2, with 11 positions matching TRBD1. CDR1 DFQATT and CDR2 SNEGSKA come from the germline V gene (reference sequence). The CDR3 has 15 residues. The junction had 8 bases not matched to a gene; V was cut back by 5 bases and J by 6 bases. The CDR3 bases are TGCAGTGCTCGGGATGGACAGGGGGCCTCCGGGGAGCTGTTTTTT. Protein: CSARDGQGASGELFF.

The chain employs TRBV11-3 and TRBJ2-7; D is ambiguous. CDR1 is SGHNT and CDR2 is YENEEA in the germline V gene. Trimming took off 5 bases at V and 5 bases at J, with 13 bases between the two ends. The CDR3 spans 13 residues. CDR3 protein: CASSPPFGDEQYF. The CDR3 nucleotides read TGTGCCAGCAGCCCCCCATTTGGCGACGAGCAGTACTTC. Combining the CDR3 with reference TRBV11-3 and TRBJ2-7 gives the whole variable domain EAGVVQSPRYKIIEKKQPVAFWCNPISGHNTLYWYLQNLGQGPELLIRYENEEAVDDSQLPKDRFSAERLKGVDSTLKIQPAELGDSAVYLCASSPPFGDEQYFGPGTRLTVT.

This clonotype was observed a few times. The chain has TRBV24-1 and TRBJ2-7; no clear D. CDR3 length: 12 amino acids. Per germline, CDR1 KGHDR and CDR2 SFDVKD. V lost 7 bases to trimming and J lost 0 bases, with 6 bases between them. For the CDR3, the DNA is TGTGCCACCAGCACGAGCTCCTACGAGCAGTACTTC. Translating gives CATSTSSYEQYF.

The rearrangement uses TRBV6-5 and TRBJ1-2; 8 bases are a match to TRBD1. The J segment lost 8 bases and the V segment lost 4 bases, leaving 9 bases of the junction unmatched. Germline loops: CDR1 MNHEY, CDR2 SVGAGI. The CDR3 runs 14 residues. The CDR3 DNA reads as TGTGCCAGCAGTTCTCGACAGGGGCGTGGAGGCTACACCTTC. It yields the protein CASSSRQGRGGYTF.

V is TRBV5-5 and J is TRBJ2-7; 7 bases are a match to TRBD2. The CDR3 covers 14 residues. Germline loops: CDR1 SGHKS, CDR2 YYEKEE (reference sequence). The V gene end was trimmed by 4 bases and the J gene end by 1 base; junction bases not matched to a gene: 5. CDR3 protein: CASSQTAGSYEQYF. The CDR3 DNA is TGTGCCAGCAGCCAGACAGCGGGGTCCTACGAGCAGTACTTC.

In its sample, this clonotype was seen many times. The V and J genes are TRBV11-2 and TRBJ2-5; weak D call: TRBD2 (6 bases). Germline CDR1 SGHAT, CDR2 FQNNGV. This CDR3 is 18 amino acids long. Deletions cut 1 base from V and 5 bases from J, with 23 bases between. CDR3 sequence: CASSLGELARHFMETQYF. The CDR3 DNA reads TGTGCCAGCAGCTTAGGGGAGCTAGCGCGGCACTTCATGGAGACCCAGTACTTC.

Only a few counts were recorded for this clonotype. The rearrangement joins TRBV20-1 to TRBJ2-1; 10 nucleotides match TRBD2. This CDR3 spans 18 amino acids. Germline V lookup: CDR1 DFQATT, CDR2 SNEGSKA (reference sequence). The V segment lost 0 bases and the J segment 0 bases; nucleotides outside the gene matches: 8. The CDR3 region is CSARDWASGGSSYNEQFF. CDR3 coding DNA: TGCAGTGCTAGAGATTGGGCTAGCGGGGGAAGCTCCTACAATGAGCAGTTCTTC.

This clonotype was counted at least ten times. The V call is TRBV20-1, the J call TRBJ1-5; the match to TRBD1 covers 10 bases. Germline V gene sequence: CDR1 DFQATT, CDR2 SNEGSKA (reference sequence). V lost 4 bases to trimming and J lost 6 bases; unmatched junction nucleotides: 9. The CDR3 totals 15 residues. The CDR3 bases are TGCAGTGCTACCTCCGGTAGGACAGGGGGTCAGCCCCAGCATTTT. It yields the protein CSATSGRTGGQPQHF.

The chain is built from TRBV20-1 and TRBJ2-6; D is unclear. V was clipped by 6 bases and J by 0 bases, with 6 bases between them. CDR1 and CDR2 (germline): DFQATT, SNEGSKA (reference sequence). The CDR3 contains 13 residues. The CDR3 loop reads CSAGNSGANVLTF. In DNA form, the CDR3 reads TGCAGTGCGGGTAACTCTGGGGCCAACGTCCTGACTTTC.

The CDR3 region is CASNKGVGGAETQYF. The CDR3 DNA follows: TGTGCCAGCAACAAAGGGGTCGGGGGGGCAGAGACCCAGTACTTC. The chain links TRBV6-1 to TRBJ2-5; TRBD2 matches at 8 bases. Germline-derived CDR1 and CDR2 are MNHNS and SASEGT. The CDR3 sequence is 15 residues long. With V trimmed by 7 bases and J by 4 bases, 11 bases remained unmatched.

This sequence joins TRBV4-2 and TRBJ2-1; 10 bases fit TRBD2. The CDR3 contains 17 residues. The germline V gene has CDR1 LGHNA and CDR2 YNFKEQ. V lost 1 base, J lost 8 bases, and 11 bases stayed unmatched. The chain's CDR3 is CASSQASGGAFGDEQFF. The CDR3 bases are TGTGCCAGCAGCCAAGCCAGCGGGGGGGCTTTCGGGGATGAGCAGTTCTTC.

This chain connects TRBV3-1 to TRBJ1-6, with TRBD1 matching over 9 bases. V dropped 4 bases and J dropped 7; count of bases not matched to a gene: 5. Looked up from germline, CDR1 is LGHDT and CDR2 is YNNKEL (reference sequence). This CDR3 has 15 residues. This CDR3 reads CASSPRDRANSPLHF. The CDR3 bases are TGTGCCAGCAGCCCCCGGGACAGGGCGAATTCACCCCTCCACTTT.